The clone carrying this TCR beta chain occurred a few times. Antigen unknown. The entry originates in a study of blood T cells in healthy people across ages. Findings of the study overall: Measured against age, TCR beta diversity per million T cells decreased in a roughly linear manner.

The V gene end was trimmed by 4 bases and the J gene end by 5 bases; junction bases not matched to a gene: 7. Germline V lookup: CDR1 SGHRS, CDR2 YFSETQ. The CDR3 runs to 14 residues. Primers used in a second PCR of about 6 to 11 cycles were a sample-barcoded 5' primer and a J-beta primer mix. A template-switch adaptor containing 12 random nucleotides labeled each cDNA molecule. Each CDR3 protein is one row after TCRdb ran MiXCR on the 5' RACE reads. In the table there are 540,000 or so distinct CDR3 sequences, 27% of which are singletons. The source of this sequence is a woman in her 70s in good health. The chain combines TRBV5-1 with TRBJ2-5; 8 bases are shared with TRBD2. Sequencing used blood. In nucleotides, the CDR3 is TGCGCCAGCAGCACAGCGGGGGATAGTGAGACCCAGTACTTC. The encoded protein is CASSTAGDSETQYF.